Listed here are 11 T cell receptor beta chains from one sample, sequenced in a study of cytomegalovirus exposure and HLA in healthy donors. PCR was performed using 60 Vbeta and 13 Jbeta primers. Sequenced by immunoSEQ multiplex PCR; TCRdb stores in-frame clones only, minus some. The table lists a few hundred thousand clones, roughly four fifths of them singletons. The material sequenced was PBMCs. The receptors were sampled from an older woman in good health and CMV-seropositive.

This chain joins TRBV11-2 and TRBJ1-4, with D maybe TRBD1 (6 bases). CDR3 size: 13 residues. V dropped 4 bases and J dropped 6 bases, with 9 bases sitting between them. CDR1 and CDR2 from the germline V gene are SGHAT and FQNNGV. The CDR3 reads CASSYRADEKLFF. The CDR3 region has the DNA TGTGCCAGCAGCTACAGGGCGGATGAAAAACTGTTTTTT.

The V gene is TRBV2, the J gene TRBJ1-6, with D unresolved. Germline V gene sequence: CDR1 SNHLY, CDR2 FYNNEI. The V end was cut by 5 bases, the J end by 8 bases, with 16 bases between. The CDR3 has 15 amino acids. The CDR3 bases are TGTGCCAGCAGTCCGGAGGGTCAAAGGGATTCACCCCTCCACTTT. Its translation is CASSPEGQRDSPLHF.

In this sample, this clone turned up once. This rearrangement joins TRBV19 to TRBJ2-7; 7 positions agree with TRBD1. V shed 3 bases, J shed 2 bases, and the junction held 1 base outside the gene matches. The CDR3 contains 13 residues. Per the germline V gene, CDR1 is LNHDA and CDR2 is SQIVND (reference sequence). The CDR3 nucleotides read TGTGCCAGTAGTATCGGGACAGCCTACGAGCAGTACTTC. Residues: CASSIGTAYEQYF.

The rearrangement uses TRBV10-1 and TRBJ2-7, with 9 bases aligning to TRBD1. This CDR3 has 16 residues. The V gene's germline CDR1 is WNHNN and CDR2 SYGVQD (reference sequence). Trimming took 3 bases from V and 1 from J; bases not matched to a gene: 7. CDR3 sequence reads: CASSDPTGTGSYEQYF. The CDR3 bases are TGCGCCAGCAGTGATCCCACCGGGACAGGGTCCTACGAGCAGTACTTC.

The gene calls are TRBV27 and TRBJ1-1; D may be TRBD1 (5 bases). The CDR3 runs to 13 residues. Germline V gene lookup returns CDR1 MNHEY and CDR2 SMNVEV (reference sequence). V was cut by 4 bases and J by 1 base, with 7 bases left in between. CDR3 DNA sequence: TGTGCCAGCAGTTCCCAGGGGAACACTGAAGCTTTCTTT. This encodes CASSSQGNTEAFF.

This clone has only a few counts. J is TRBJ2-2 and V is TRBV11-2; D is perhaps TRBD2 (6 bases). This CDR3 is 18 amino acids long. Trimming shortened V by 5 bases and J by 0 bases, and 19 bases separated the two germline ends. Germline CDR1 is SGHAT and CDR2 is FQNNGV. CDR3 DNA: TGTGCCAGCAGCCGACTCCCGTGGAGGGCTTCGAACACCGGGGAGCTGTTTTTT. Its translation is CASSRLPWRASNTGELFF.

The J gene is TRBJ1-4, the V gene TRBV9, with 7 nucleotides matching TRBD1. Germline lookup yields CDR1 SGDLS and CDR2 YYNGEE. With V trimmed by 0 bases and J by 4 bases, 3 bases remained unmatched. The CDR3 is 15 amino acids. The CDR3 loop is CASSVAGTVNEKLFF. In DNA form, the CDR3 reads TGTGCCAGCAGCGTAGCCGGGACAGTTAATGAAAAACTGTTTTTT.

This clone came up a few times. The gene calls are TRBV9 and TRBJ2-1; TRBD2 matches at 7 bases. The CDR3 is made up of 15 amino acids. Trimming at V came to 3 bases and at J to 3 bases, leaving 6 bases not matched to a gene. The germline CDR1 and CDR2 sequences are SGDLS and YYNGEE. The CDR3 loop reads CASSATSAIYNEQFF. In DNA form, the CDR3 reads TGTGCCAGCAGCGCCACTAGCGCCATCTACAATGAGCAGTTCTTC.

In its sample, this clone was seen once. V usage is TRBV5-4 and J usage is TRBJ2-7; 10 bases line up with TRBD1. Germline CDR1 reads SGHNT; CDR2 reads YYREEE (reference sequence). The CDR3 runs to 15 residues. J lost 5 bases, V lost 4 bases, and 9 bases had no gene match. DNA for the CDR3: TGTGCCAGCAGCGCCGGGACAGGGGAGATGCACGAGCAGTACTTC. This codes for CASSAGTGEMHEQYF.

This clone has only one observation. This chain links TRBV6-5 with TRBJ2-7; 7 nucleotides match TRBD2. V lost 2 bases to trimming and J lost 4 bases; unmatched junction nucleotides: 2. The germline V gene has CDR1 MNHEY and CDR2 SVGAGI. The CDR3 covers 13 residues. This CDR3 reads CASSYREAYEQYF. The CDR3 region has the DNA TGTGCCAGCAGTTACCGGGAGGCGTACGAGCAGTACTTC.

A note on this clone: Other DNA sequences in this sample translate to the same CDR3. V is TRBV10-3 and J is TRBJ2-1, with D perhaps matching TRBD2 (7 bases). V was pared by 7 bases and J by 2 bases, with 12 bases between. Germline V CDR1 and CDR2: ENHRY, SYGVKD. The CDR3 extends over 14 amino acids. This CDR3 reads CAINPGGPYNEQFF. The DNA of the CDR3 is TGTGCCATCAATCCCGGGGGGCCCTACAATGAGCAGTTCTTC.